These 26 T cell receptor beta chains share one sample of origin, sequenced in a study of blood T cell repertoires in COVID-19. Assay: immunoSEQ multiplex PCR; the TCRdb copy retains only in-frame clones and omits some. This repertoire shows around 280,000 clones, about nine tenths found once; its top ten account for less than 2%. Sequencing was carried out using PBMCs or T cells enriched from blood (not recorded which). Receptors originate from a woman in her thirties or forties who had recovered from COVID-19.

This clone was picked up a small number of times. The rearrangement links TRBV5-1 to TRBJ2-3; 8 bases align to TRBD2. This CDR3 is built from 15 residues. J gave up 4 bases and V 0 bases, and 4 bases lay outside the gene matches. Per germline, CDR1 SGHRS and CDR2 YFSETQ. This CDR3 is CASSLGSGTADTQYF. For the CDR3, the DNA is TGCGCCAGCAGCTTGGGTAGCGGGACGGCAGATACGCAGTATTTT.

The V call is TRBV19, the J call TRBJ1-2; D unresolved. Looked up from germline, CDR1 is LNHDA and CDR2 is SQIVND (reference sequence). Deletions cut 0 bases from V and 5 bases from J, with 7 bases between. CDR3 length equals 13 residues. CDR3 coding DNA: TGTGCCAGTAGTATAGACCCGTTTTATGGCTACACCTTC. Translated, it gives CASSIDPFYGYTF.

V and J are TRBV3-1 (or the pseudogene TRBV3-2) and TRBJ1-2; 7 nucleotides match TRBD1. This CDR3 has 15 residues. V shed 9 bases, J shed 0 bases, and the junction held 10 bases outside the gene matches. CDR1 and CDR2 (germline): LGHDT, YNNKEL (reference sequence). In nucleotides, the CDR3 is TGTGCCAGGAGTGACAGGGTTAGGGCTAACTATGGCTACACCTTC. Encoded protein: CARSDRVRANYGYTF.

The rearrangement links TRBV4-2 to TRBJ1-5; D might be TRBD1 (5 bases). There are 16 residues in the CDR3. CDR1 is LGHNA, CDR2 YNFKEQ, per germline. Trimming pared 0 bases from V and 0 bases from J, leaving 9 bases between. As DNA, the CDR3 is TGTGCCAGCAGCCAAGAAGGGGCGTATAGCAATCAGCCCCAGCATTTT. The encoded protein is CASSQEGAYSNQPQHF.

This clone has just a few counts. This sequence joins TRBV28 and TRBJ2-3; 10 bases are shared with TRBD2. The junction had 7 bases not matched to a gene; V was cut back by 5 bases and J by 2 bases. CDR1 MDHEN and CDR2 SYDVKM come from the germline V gene. The CDR3 is 16 amino acids. Written as DNA, the CDR3 is TGTGCCAGCAGTCAGACAACTAGCGGGACCACAGATACGCAGTATTTT. Residues: CASSQTTSGTTDTQYF.

The V and J genes are TRBV2 and TRBJ1-2; D is perhaps TRBD1 (5 bases). Germline V gene data show CDR1 as SNHLY and CDR2 as FYNNEI. CDR3 size: 14 residues. V was pared by 7 bases and J by 8 bases, with 20 bases between. CDR3 DNA sequence: TGTGCCAGCAAAAGGGGAGGGGCGTCGGTCGGCTACACCTTC. Translating it yields CASKRGGASVGYTF.

The chain employs TRBV6-5 and TRBJ2-1; the match to TRBD1 covers 8 bases. V trimming: 6 bases; J trimming: 5 bases; junction bases outside the gene matches: 9. This CDR3 comprises 15 residues. Germline CDR1 is MNHEY and CDR2 is SVGAGI. CDR3 sequence reads: CASSPGQGPDNEQFF. Written as DNA, the CDR3 is TGTGCCAGCAGCCCCGGACAGGGCCCCGACAATGAGCAGTTCTTC.

The V call is TRBV6-5, the J call TRBJ1-1; D gene ambiguous. This CDR3 spans 13 amino acids. V was trimmed by 6 bases and J by 5 bases, leaving 13 bases between them. The germline V gene encodes CDR1 MNHEY and CDR2 SVGAGI. Here the CDR3 DNA reads TGTGCCAGCAGCCGAGGCACTGGGACTGAAGCTTTCTTT. This codes for CASSRGTGTEAFF.

The chain has TRBV11-2 and TRBJ2-7; 11 bases align to TRBD2. V lost 6 bases, J lost 5 bases, and 6 bases stayed unmatched. Germline V lookup: CDR1 SGHAT, CDR2 FQNNGV. The length of the CDR3 is 14 residues. The CDR3 bases are TGTGCCAGCAGGATAGCGGGAGGGCCCCACGAGCAGTACTTC. Residues: CASRIAGGPHEQYF.

Worth noting for this clone: Other DNA sequences from this sample encode an identical CDR3 as well. The genes are TRBV20-1 and TRBJ2-5, with 9 bases fitting TRBD2. Trimming removed 3 bases from V and 5 bases from J; junction bases left unmatched: 7. CDR1 DFQATT and CDR2 SNEGSKA come from the germline V gene (reference sequence). This CDR3 has 14 residues. The CDR3 nucleotides read TGCAGTGCTAGTAGGCGGGAGGGCCAGGAGACCCAGTACTTC. Amino acids: CSASRREGQETQYF.

The DNA of the CDR3 is TGTGCCACCCGATCGGGGTCTAATGAAAAACTGTTTTTT. Translated, it gives CATRSGSNEKLFF. The chain links TRBV7-9 to TRBJ1-4; D gene unclear. Germline CDR1 reads SEHNR; CDR2 reads FQNEAQ (reference sequence). Trimming left V 10 bases short and J 3 bases short, with 12 bases between. The CDR3 is 13 residues long.

V is TRBV28 and J is TRBJ2-7; weak D call: TRBD2 (6 bases). The CDR3 spans 12 residues. Per germline, CDR1 MDHEN and CDR2 SYDVKM. The ends were cut back, 4 bases at V and 10 bases at J, with 14 bases in the middle. The CDR3 protein is CASSSSGRYQYF. In DNA form, the CDR3 reads TGTGCCAGCAGTTCTTCAGGGAGGTATCAGTACTTC.

This CDR3 reads CASRPDRVNEKLFF. The CDR3 nucleotides are TGTGCCAGCAGACCTGACAGGGTTAATGAAAAACTGTTTTTT. The chain employs TRBV2 and TRBJ1-4, with TRBD1 matching 7 bases. V was clipped by 6 bases and J by 4 bases; unmatched bases: 5. Germline CDR1 is SNHLY and CDR2 is FYNNEI. This CDR3 region has 14 residues.

This chain connects TRBV5-4 to TRBJ2-7; D is perhaps TRBD2 (6 bases). Germline-derived CDR1 and CDR2 are SGHNT and YYREEE (reference sequence). Trimming pared 0 bases from V and 7 bases from J, leaving 14 bases between. The CDR3 loop spans 14 amino acids. The CDR3 bases are TGTGCCAGCAGCTTGGCGGGGCGCCGGGAGGAGCAGTACTTC. Amino acids: CASSLAGRREEQYF.

This clone was found a few times. The rearrangement joins TRBV2 to TRBJ1-1, with D possibly matching TRBD1 (6 bases). V lost 1 base and J 9 bases, leaving 12 bases between the germline ends. CDR1 SNHLY and CDR2 FYNNEI come from the germline V gene. The CDR3 extends over 13 amino acids. In nucleotides, the CDR3 is TGTGCCAGCAGTGAAGAGGGGGGGATGAAAGCTTTCTTT. Translated, it gives CASSEEGGMKAFF.

The rearrangement links TRBV30 to TRBJ2-3; a possible D gene is TRBD2 (6 bases). The CDR3 contains 13 residues. Germline lookup yields CDR1 GTSNPN and CDR2 SVGIG (reference sequence). The V gene lost 5 bases and the J gene lost 0 bases, with 9 bases spanning the gap. In DNA, the CDR3 is TGTGCCTGGGGGCGGGGCAGCACAGATACGCAGTATTTT. This sequence encodes CAWGRGSTDTQYF.

This chain links TRBV7-9 with TRBJ1-2, with 10 bases fitting TRBD1. CDR1 is SEHNR, CDR2 FQNEAQ, per germline (reference sequence). The ends lost 3 bases at V and 7 bases at J; junction bases unmatched: 14. CDR3 size: 17 residues. DNA for the CDR3: TGTGCCAGCAGCTTGGATGCACCCGGGACAGGGGCGGGTGGCTACACCTTC. It translates to CASSLDAPGTGAGGYTF.

This clone has more than one count but fewer than ten. The rearrangement links TRBV19 to TRBJ1-5; TRBD1 aligns across 8 bases. After removal of 5 bases from V and 4 bases from J, the junction contained 10 bases not matched to a gene. The CDR3 loop spans 16 amino acids. The germline gives CDR1 LNHDA, CDR2 SQIVND (reference sequence). In nucleotides, the CDR3 is TGTGCCAGTAGTGTGAACACAGGGGGAAGGAATCAGCCCCAGCATTTT. Its protein product is CASSVNTGGRNQPQHF.

This sequence joins TRBV6-5 and TRBJ1-6; TRBD1 matches 9 bases. Trimming removed 4 bases from V and 7 bases from J; junction bases left unmatched: 5. The CDR3 spans 15 residues. CDR1 and CDR2 (germline): MNHEY, SVGAGI. This chain's CDR3 is CASSSHRGQNSPLHF. The CDR3, as DNA: TGTGCCAGCAGTTCGCACAGGGGGCAGAATTCACCCCTCCACTTT.

The chain employs TRBV7-9 and TRBJ1-1, with 10 positions matching TRBD1. J was trimmed by 7 bases and V by 4 bases; bases with no gene match: 6. CDR3 length: 14 amino acids. The germline CDR1 and CDR2 sequences are SEHNR and FQNEAQ (reference sequence). The CDR3, as DNA: TGTGCCAGCAGCTCACAGGACAGGGGGAATGAAGCTTTCTTT. This gives the protein CASSSQDRGNEAFF.

The genes are TRBV21-1 and TRBJ1-5; the table gives TRBD1 as D, unverified against the DNA. TRBV21-1 represents a pseudogene. The CDR3 covers 15 residues. The CDR3 DNA is TGTGCCAGCAGCAAAGGGGACAGCGGCGCTCAGCCCCAGCATTTT. Encoded protein: CASSKGDSGAQPQHF.

The V call is TRBV11-2, the J call TRBJ1-3; a possible D gene is TRBD1 (5 bases). The CDR3 covers 17 residues. Germline V gives CDR1 SGHAT, CDR2 FQNNGV. The ends were cut back, 5 bases at V and 2 bases at J, with 19 bases in the middle. This CDR3 reads CASSPQPAGSPGNTIYF. In DNA, the CDR3 is TGTGCCAGCAGCCCCCAACCGGCAGGGTCGCCTGGAAACACCATATATTTT.

This sequence joins TRBV19 and TRBJ1-3; weak D call: TRBD1 (6 bases). This CDR3 spans 14 amino acids. The ends were cut back, 5 bases at V and 2 bases at J, with 10 bases in the middle. In germline, CDR1 is LNHDA, CDR2 SQIVND (reference sequence). The DNA of the CDR3 is TGTGCCAGTAGTCCCCACAGGGCTGGAAACACCATATATTTT. It translates to CASSPHRAGNTIYF. The complete variable domain, with remaining parts taken from reference TRBV19 and TRBJ1-3, reads DGGITQSPKYLFRKEGQNVTLSCEQNLNHDAMYWYRQDPGQGLRLIYYSQIVNDFQKGDIAEGYSVSREKKESFPLTVTSAQKNPTAFYLCASSPHRAGNTIYFGEGSWLTVV.

V usage is TRBV19 and J usage is TRBJ1-5; TRBD1 matches 9 bases. Germline loops: CDR1 LNHDA, CDR2 SQIVND (reference sequence). The ends lost 4 bases at V and 3 bases at J; junction bases unmatched: 7. The CDR3 contains 16 residues. In DNA, the CDR3 is TGTGCCAGTAGTAGGACAGGGGCGAACCACAATCAGCCCCAGCATTTT. It encodes CASSRTGANHNQPQHF.

The chain joins TRBV5-1 to TRBJ1-1; D not certain. This CDR3 comprises 14 residues. V was clipped by 0 bases and J by 10 bases, with 16 bases between them. Germline CDR1 is SGHRS and CDR2 is YFSETQ. DNA for the CDR3: TGCGCCAGCAGCTTGGGTTACCGGTCCGGGGTAGCTTTCTTT. Protein sequence: CASSLGYRSGVAFF. The whole variable domain, filled in from reference TRBV5-1 and TRBJ1-1, reads KAGVTQTPRYLIKTRGQQVTLSCSPISGHRSVSWYQQTPGQGLQFLFEYFSETQRNKGNFPGRFSGRQFSNSRSEMNVSTLELGDSALYLCASSLGYRSGVAFFGQGTRLTVV.

This sequence joins TRBV5-6 and TRBJ1-6; tentative D call: TRBD1 (5 bases). CDR1 and CDR2 from the germline V gene are SGHDT and YYEEEE. The ends were cut back, 0 bases at V and 9 bases at J, with 13 bases in the middle. The CDR3 length is 15 residues. The CDR3 region has the DNA TGTGCCAGCAGCTTGGGCCGGCAGGGTCGTTCACCCCTCCACTTT. Translating it yields CASSLGRQGRSPLHF.